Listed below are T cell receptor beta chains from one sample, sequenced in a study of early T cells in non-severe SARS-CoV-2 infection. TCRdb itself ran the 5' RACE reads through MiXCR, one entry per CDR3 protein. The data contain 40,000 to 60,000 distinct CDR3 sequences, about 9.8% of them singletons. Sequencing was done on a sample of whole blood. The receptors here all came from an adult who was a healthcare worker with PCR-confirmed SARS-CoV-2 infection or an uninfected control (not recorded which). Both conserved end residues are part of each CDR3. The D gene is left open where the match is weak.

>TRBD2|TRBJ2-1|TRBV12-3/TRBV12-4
CASSLGGTRGSNEQFF
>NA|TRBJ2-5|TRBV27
CASSPGSLGETQYF
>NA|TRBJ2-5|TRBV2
CASSEVETQYF
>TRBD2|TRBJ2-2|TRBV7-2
CASSPGASGGPSTGELFF
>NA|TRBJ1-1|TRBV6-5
CASRTRLNTEAFF
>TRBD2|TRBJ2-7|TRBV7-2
CASNPSGSLYEQYF
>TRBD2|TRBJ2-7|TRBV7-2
CASSSILAGGAYEQYF
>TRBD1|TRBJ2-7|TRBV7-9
CASSSRDRGEYEQYF
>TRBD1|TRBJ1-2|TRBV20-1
CSARDQGQGIYGYTF
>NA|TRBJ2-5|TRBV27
CASSIRPGTETQYF
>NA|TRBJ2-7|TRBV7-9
CASSSNTQGTYEQYF
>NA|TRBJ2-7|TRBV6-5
CASSYSPRTEQYF
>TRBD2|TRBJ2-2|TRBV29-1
CSANPGLAGGFGTGELFF
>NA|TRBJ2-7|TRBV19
CASSLKDGYEQYF
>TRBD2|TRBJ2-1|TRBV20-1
CSARAALAGVGNEQFF
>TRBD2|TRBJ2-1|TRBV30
CAGKFYPSGEHNEQFF
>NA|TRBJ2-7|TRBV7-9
CASSLGENGSPSYEQYF
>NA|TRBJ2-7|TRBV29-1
CSVGTSYLSSYEQYF
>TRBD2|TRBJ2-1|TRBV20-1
CSARDLDWTRSNEQFF
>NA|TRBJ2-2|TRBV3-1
CASSLGLGELFF
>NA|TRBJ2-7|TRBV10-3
CAIRETARREQYF
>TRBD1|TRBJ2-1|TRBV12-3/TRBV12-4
CASTLGQGSYNEQFF
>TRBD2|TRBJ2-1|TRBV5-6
CASSPGGSYNEQFF
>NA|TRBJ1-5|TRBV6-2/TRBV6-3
CASSPRLRPQHF
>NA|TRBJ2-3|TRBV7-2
CASSASTDSRSPDTQYF
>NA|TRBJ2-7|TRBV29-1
CSVGGASYEQYF
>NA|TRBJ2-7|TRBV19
CASSLGVEQYF
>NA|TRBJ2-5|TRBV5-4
CASSSRTRTQETQYF
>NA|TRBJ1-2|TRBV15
CATSRLGTGKGYGYTF
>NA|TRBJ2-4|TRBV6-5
CASSLRFGKNIQYF
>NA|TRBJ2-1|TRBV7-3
CASSLDLDNEQFF